This T cell receptor (beta chain) stems from a study of T-cell reconstitution after alpha-beta-depleted transplantation in children. In this sample, this clonotype turned up many times. Preparing the TCRbeta library involved the use of unique molecular identifiers. Each CDR3 protein is one row after TCRdb ran MiXCR on the PCR reads. The data contain roughly 70,000 distinct CDR3 sequences, over 4.5% of them singletons. This TCR was sampled from a boy under two years old who had a stem cell transplant for acute myeloid leukemia, so the T cells may come from the graft donor. The specimen comprised PBMCs, mostly from graft donor cells, sampled 180 days after TCRalphabeta/CD19-depleted stem cell transplant.

The CDR3 sequence: CASNPAGVGTGELFF. The CDR3 coding sequence is TGTGCCAGCAACCCTGCGGGGGTCGGCACCGGGGAGCTGTTTTTT. The rearrangement uses TRBV3-1 and TRBJ2-2; 7 nucleotides match TRBD2. Germline values: CDR1 LGHDT, CDR2 YNNKEL (reference sequence). The CDR3 length is 15 residues. J gave up 4 bases and V 7 bases, and 9 bases lay outside the gene matches.